A single sample is the source of the 29 T cell receptor beta chains below, sequenced in a study of blood T cell repertoires in COVID-19 (dated by TCRdb to 2018 to 2021). Libraries were built with the immunoSEQ multiplex PCR assay. TCRdb took over this immuneACCESS table, retaining in-frame rearrangements with V and J assigned. Such tables are incomplete; in checked studies, under half of the missing clones stem from an unresolved V gene, and the remainder is unexplained. This sample lists some 300,000 clones; roughly nine tenths were detected once. The ten largest clones add up to about 4% of the sample. The source material was PBMCs or T cells enriched from blood (not recorded which). These receptors were taken from a woman in her twenties or thirties who had been exposed to COVID-19.

The chain links TRBV6-5 to TRBJ1-5, with 8 nucleotides matching TRBD1. The CDR3 extends over 13 amino acids. Germline V CDR1 and CDR2: MNHEY, SVGAGI. After removal of 6 bases from V and 9 bases from J, the junction contained 7 bases not matched to a gene. The chain's CDR3 is CASRETGVGPQHF. The CDR3 bases are TGTGCCAGCAGAGAGACAGGGGTTGGGCCCCAGCATTTT.

The genes are TRBV7-9 and TRBJ2-4; TRBD1 might be the D (6 bases). CDR3 length: 13 amino acids. Germline V lookup: CDR1 SEHNR, CDR2 FQNEAQ (reference sequence). V lost 5 bases, J lost 5 bases, and 10 bases lay in between. CDR3 amino acids: CASSRSGENIQYF. The CDR3 DNA reads as TGTGCCAGCAGCCGGTCAGGGGAAAACATTCAGTACTTC.

V is TRBV5-1 and J is TRBJ2-1, with a weak D call TRBD2 (5 bases). Germline lookup yields CDR1 SGHRS and CDR2 YFSETQ. CDR3 size: 13 residues. V was clipped by 5 bases and J by 8 bases, with 14 bases between them. The CDR3 DNA reads as TGCGCCAGCAGGCCCTTAAGCGGTGATGAGCAGTTCTTC. As protein: CASRPLSGDEQFF. The entire variable domain, with the rest obtained from reference TRBV5-1 and TRBJ2-1, is as follows: KAGVTQTPRYLIKTRGQQVTLSCSPISGHRSVSWYQQTPGQGLQFLFEYFSETQRNKGNFPGRFSGRQFSNSRSEMNVSTLELGDSALYLCASRPLSGDEQFFGPGTRLTVL.

V is TRBV2 and J is TRBJ1-6; 8 bases are shared with TRBD1. V lost 3 bases, J lost 5 bases, and 6 bases stayed unmatched. From germline, CDR1 is SNHLY and CDR2 FYNNEI. The CDR3 totals 16 residues. The CDR3 sequence is CASSDKPTGDNSPLHF. For the CDR3, the DNA is TGTGCCAGCAGTGATAAACCGACAGGGGATAATTCACCCCTCCACTTT.

The chain uses TRBV5-1 and TRBJ2-3, with D possibly being TRBD1 (5 bases). Germline CDR1 reads SGHRS; CDR2 reads YFSETQ. V dropped 2 bases and J dropped 0 bases, with 13 bases sitting between them. The CDR3 totals 16 residues. The CDR3 protein is CASSLPTVLSTDTQYF. In DNA, the CDR3 is TGCGCCAGCAGCTTACCGACAGTACTTAGCACAGATACGCAGTATTTT.

The V call is TRBV11-2, the J call TRBJ1-1, with 7 bases identical to TRBD1. Losses at the gene ends were 6 bases for V and 7 bases for J; bases not matched to a gene: 8. Germline assignment: CDR1 SGHAT and CDR2 FQNNGV. The CDR3 has 13 amino acids. The CDR3 nucleotides read TGTGCCAGCAGGGCCGCAGGGGGTGGTGAAGCTTTCTTT. Translated: CASRAAGGGEAFF.

The gene calls are TRBV5-1 and TRBJ1-3; maybe TRBD1 (5 bases). V lost 3 bases and J lost 0, with 10 bases in between. Per the germline V gene, CDR1 is SGHRS and CDR2 is YFSETQ. There are 15 residues in the CDR3. CDR3 DNA: TGCGCCAGCAGCTCCCCCGACAGCTCTGGAAACACCATATATTTT. It translates to CASSSPDSSGNTIYF.

CDR3 region: CASSVQGHYGYTF. The CDR3 coding sequence is TGTGCCAGCAGCGTTCAGGGGCACTATGGCTACACCTTC. This chain links TRBV7-9 with TRBJ1-2, with D perhaps TRBD1 (6 bases). Trimming took off 5 bases at V and 3 bases at J, with 10 bases between the two ends. CDR1 and CDR2 from the germline V gene are SEHNR and FQNEAQ (reference sequence). CDR3 length: 13 amino acids.

This chain links TRBV30 with TRBJ2-7; D is perhaps TRBD1 (5 bases). This CDR3 has 14 residues. Trimming pared 2 bases from V and 7 bases from J, leaving 18 bases between. Germline V gene sequence: CDR1 GTSNPN, CDR2 SVGIG (reference sequence). The CDR3: CAWSSGASGVEQYF. CDR3 DNA: TGTGCCTGGAGTAGTGGGGCCTCTGGCGTGGAGCAGTACTTC.

This clone was recorded only once. The chain combines TRBV4-1 with TRBJ1-2; D is perhaps TRBD1 (5 bases). Trimming took off 0 bases at V and 2 bases at J, with 7 bases between the two ends. The CDR3 has 14 amino acids. Germline V CDR1 and CDR2: MGHRA, YSYEKL. In DNA, the CDR3 is TGCGCCAGCAGCCAAGATCAGGGAAACTATGGCTACACCTTC. Translating it yields CASSQDQGNYGYTF.

V is TRBV7-9 and J is TRBJ2-1; 7 nucleotides match TRBD1. Germline loops: CDR1 SEHNR, CDR2 FQNEAQ (reference sequence). The CDR3 runs 15 residues. Losses at the gene ends were 5 bases for V and 0 bases for J; bases not matched to a gene: 4. DNA of the CDR3: TGTGCCAGCAGCACCTGGGACAGCTCCTACAATGAGCAGTTCTTC. It codes for CASSTWDSSYNEQFF. Based on the CDR3 plus reference TRBV7-9 and TRBJ2-1, the full variable domain is DTGVSQNPRHKITKRGQNVTFRCDPISEHNRLYWYRQTLGQGPEFLTYFQNEAQLEKSRLLSDRFSAERPKGSFSTLEIQRTEQGDSAMYLCASSTWDSSYNEQFFGPGTRLTVL.

J is TRBJ1-5 and V is TRBV3-1 (or the pseudogene TRBV3-2); 7 bases fit TRBD1. Trimming at V came to 1 base and at J to 6 bases, leaving 3 bases not matched to a gene. This CDR3 comprises 14 residues. Per the germline V gene, CDR1 is LGHDT and CDR2 is YNNKEL (reference sequence). The CDR3 nucleotides are TGTGCCAGCAGCCAAGGAACAGGGGTTCAGCCCCAGCATTTT. The encoded protein is CASSQGTGVQPQHF.

The J gene is TRBJ1-5, the V gene TRBV7-9, with 9 bases fitting TRBD1. Germline loops: CDR1 SEHNR, CDR2 FQNEAQ (reference sequence). Trimming removed 9 bases from V and 6 bases from J; junction bases left unmatched: 6. The CDR3 spans 13 residues. The DNA of the CDR3 is TGTGCCAGACAGGGGGCGGTAAGTCAGCCCCAGCATTTT. This translates into CARQGAVSQPQHF.

The chain recombines TRBV7-9 with TRBJ1-5; D is ambiguous. The CDR3 is 13 amino acids. Looked up from germline, CDR1 is SEHNR and CDR2 is FQNEAQ (reference sequence). With 3 bases removed from V and 2 bases from J, the gap between germline ends came to 5 bases. This CDR3 reads CASSFQGNQPQHF. The CDR3 region has the DNA TGTGCCAGCAGCTTCCAGGGCAATCAGCCCCAGCATTTT.

This sequence joins TRBV6-5 and TRBJ1-3, with D unresolved. This CDR3 is 16 amino acids long. Germline V gives CDR1 MNHEY, CDR2 SVGAGI. Trimming removed 0 bases from V and 0 bases from J, with 9 bases in between. The CDR3: CASSYSHGNSGNTIYF. The CDR3 DNA reads TGTGCCAGCAGTTACTCGCACGGGAACTCTGGAAACACCATATATTTT.

In DNA form, the CDR3 reads TGTGCCAGCAGCTTGGTAGGGACAACCTACTCTGGGGCCAACGTCCTGACTTTC. Translated, it gives CASSLVGTTYSGANVLTF. V is TRBV5-6 and J is TRBJ2-6; D may be TRBD1 (6 bases). Trimming pared 0 bases from V and 0 bases from J, leaving 13 bases between. This CDR3 comprises 18 residues. CDR1 is SGHDT, CDR2 YYEEEE, per germline. The whole variable domain, remainder taken from reference TRBV5-6 and TRBJ2-6, is DAGVTQSPTHLIKTRGQQVTLRCSPKSGHDTVSWYQQALGQGPQFIFQYYEEEERQRGNFPDRFSGHQFPNYSSELNVNALLLGDSALYLCASSLVGTTYSGANVLTFGAGSRLTVL.

This clone occurred once. The chain links TRBV7-6 to TRBJ1-3; no definite D call. The CDR3 is 15 residues long. Trimming shortened V by 0 bases and J by 0 bases, and 6 bases separated the two germline ends. Germline V gene sequence: CDR1 SGHVS, CDR2 FNYEAQ. In DNA, the CDR3 is TGTGCCAGCAGCTTAGCGGGGAGCTCTGGAAACACCATATATTTT. As protein: CASSLAGSSGNTIYF.

This clone was detected only once. The chain uses TRBV5-1 and TRBJ1-4, with 9 bases fitting TRBD1. The V and J ends lost 4 bases and 5 bases, in that order; junction bases with no gene match: 12. Germline CDR1 is SGHRS and CDR2 is YFSETQ. The CDR3 length is 17 residues. CDR3 DNA sequence: TGCGCCAGCAGCCCGGACAGGGGAATTGTTCCCAATGAAAAACTGTTTTTT. Translation gives CASSPDRGIVPNEKLFF.

The sample holds one count of this clone. This chain joins TRBV6-1 and TRBJ1-6; D is unclear. The CDR3 runs 14 residues. Germline CDR1 MNHNS, CDR2 SASEGT. V gave up 3 bases and J gave up 7 bases, with 10 bases separating them. This CDR3 is CASSESPGNSPLHF. CDR3 nucleotide sequence: TGTGCCAGCAGTGAGAGTCCAGGCAATTCACCCCTCCACTTT.

V is TRBV18 and J is TRBJ2-2, with D perhaps TRBD1 (6 bases). The CDR3 runs 15 residues. V was shortened by 2 bases and J by 4 bases, with 11 bases between the two germline ends. CDR1 KGHSH and CDR2 LQKENI come from the germline V gene. CDR3 in amino acids: CASSPAGRGTGELFF. CDR3 sequence (DNA): TGTGCCAGCTCACCAGCGGGCAGGGGCACCGGGGAGCTGTTTTTT.

This clone was counted once. The V call is TRBV15, the J call TRBJ1-3; maybe TRBD1 (5 bases). V lost 0 bases and J 1 base, leaving 7 bases between the germline ends. This CDR3 is 15 amino acids long. Germline values: CDR1 LNHNV, CDR2 YYDKDF (reference sequence). The CDR3 sequence: CATSRDSGSGNTIYF. The DNA of the CDR3 is TGTGCCACCAGCAGAGATTCAGGGTCTGGAAACACCATATATTTT. The complete variable domain, with remaining parts taken from reference TRBV15 and TRBJ1-3, reads DAMVIQNPRYQVTQFGKPVTLSCSQTLNHNVMYWYQQKSSQAPKLLFHYYDKDFNNEADTPDNFQSRRPNTSFCFLDIRSPGLGDTAMYLCATSRDSGSGNTIYFGEGSWLTVV.

This chain connects TRBV2 to TRBJ1-4, with TRBD1 as a possible D gene (6 bases). The CDR3 runs to 15 residues. Germline V CDR1 and CDR2: SNHLY, FYNNEI. The V and J ends lost 2 bases and 8 bases respectively, with 15 bases between them. CDR3 in amino acids: CASSETAGAREKLFF. CDR3 nucleotides: TGTGCCAGCAGTGAAACGGCAGGGGCGCGGGAAAAACTGTTTTTT.

The rearrangement uses TRBV19 and TRBJ1-2, with 9 nucleotides matching TRBD1. Trimming removed 5 bases from V and 4 bases from J; junction bases left unmatched: 11. The CDR3 consists of 16 residues. Germline CDR1 LNHDA, CDR2 SQIVND (reference sequence). DNA of the CDR3: TGTGCCAGTAGTTCTAGGGACAGGGACCGTCTCTATGGCTACACCTTC. Amino acid sequence: CASSSRDRDRLYGYTF.

This clone was seen a single time. The genes are TRBV5-4 and TRBJ1-2; possibly TRBD1 for D (5 bases). The CDR3 is made up of 12 amino acids. The V gene lost 1 base and the J gene lost 4 bases, with 5 bases spanning the gap. Germline CDR1 reads SGHNT; CDR2 reads YYREEE (reference sequence). CDR3 nucleotides: TGTGCCAGCAGCTTGAGGGGCTATGGCTACACCTTC. This gives the protein CASSLRGYGYTF.

The chain couples TRBV2 to TRBJ2-3, with TRBD1 as a possible D gene (6 bases). The germline V and J ends were trimmed by 6 bases and 0 bases, with 13 bases remaining between them. This CDR3 is 15 amino acids long. Germline loops: CDR1 SNHLY, CDR2 FYNNEI. CDR3 loop: CASSLDSTSTDTQYF. As DNA, the CDR3 is TGTGCCAGCAGCCTGGACAGTACTAGCACAGATACGCAGTATTTT. Complete variable domain (other parts from reference TRBV2 and TRBJ2-3): EPEVTQTPSHQVTQMGQEVILRCVPISNHLYFYWYRQILGQKVEFLVSFYNNEISEKSEIFDDQFSVERPDGSNFTLKIRSTKLEDSAMYFCASSLDSTSTDTQYFGPGTRLTVL.

This rearrangement joins TRBV5-6 to TRBJ2-2; 8 bases match TRBD1. Germline CDR1 reads SGHDT; CDR2 reads YYEEEE. The CDR3 runs to 18 residues. V shed 0 bases, J shed 6 bases, and the junction held 13 bases outside the gene matches. The CDR3 is CASSLGRGGQGRPGELFF. In DNA, the CDR3 is TGTGCCAGCAGCTTGGGACGCGGTGGACAGGGTAGGCCCGGGGAGCTGTTTTTT. Supplemented by reference TRBV5-6 and TRBJ2-2, the full variable domain reads DAGVTQSPTHLIKTRGQQVTLRCSPKSGHDTVSWYQQALGQGPQFIFQYYEEEERQRGNFPDRFSGHQFPNYSSELNVNALLLGDSALYLCASSLGRGGQGRPGELFFGEGSRLTVL.

The chain carries TRBV5-1 and TRBJ2-2, with 8 nucleotides matching TRBD2. J gave up 4 bases and V 2 bases, and 7 bases lay outside the gene matches. Per germline, CDR1 SGHRS and CDR2 YFSETQ. The CDR3 loop spans 16 amino acids. This CDR3 is CASSFTSGGFTGELFF. The CDR3 DNA is TGCGCCAGCAGCTTCACTAGCGGTGGGTTCACCGGGGAGCTGTTTTTT. The variable domain in full, completed from reference TRBV5-1 and TRBJ2-2, reads KAGVTQTPRYLIKTRGQQVTLSCSPISGHRSVSWYQQTPGQGLQFLFEYFSETQRNKGNFPGRFSGRQFSNSRSEMNVSTLELGDSALYLCASSFTSGGFTGELFFGEGSRLTVL.

DNA for the CDR3: TGTGCCAGCAGCCAAGGGACTGTGAGGAATGAGCAGTTCTTC. The encoded protein is CASSQGTVRNEQFF. The chain combines TRBV3-1 (or the pseudogene TRBV3-2) with TRBJ2-1; maybe TRBD2 (5 bases). V lost 1 base to trimming and J lost 7 bases, with 11 bases between them. Germline V CDR1 and CDR2: LGHDT, YNNKEL (reference sequence). The CDR3 runs to 14 residues.

This chain joins TRBV2 and TRBJ1-2, with TRBD1 as a possible D gene (5 bases). The CDR3 loop spans 12 amino acids. V shed 6 bases and J shed 2 bases, with 7 bases lying between them. Germline CDR1 reads SNHLY; CDR2 reads FYNNEI. The CDR3 DNA reads TGTGCCAGCAGGACAGCGAACTATGGCTACACCTTC. This sequence encodes CASRTANYGYTF.